Following are 12 T cell receptor beta chains from one sample sequenced in a study of T-cell reconstitution after alpha-beta-depleted transplantation in children. A TCRbeta library incorporating unique molecular identifiers was prepared. Each CDR3 protein is one row after TCRdb ran MiXCR on the PCR reads. The repertoire holds around 670,000 distinct CDR3 sequences, with about an eighth as singletons. This specimen was PBMCs, taken before TCRalphabeta/CD19-depleted stem cell transplant. These receptor sequences come from a girl aged 2 to 10 with congenital amegakaryocytic thrombocytopenia, due to receive a stem cell transplant.

This clonotype was counted between two and nine times. The rearrangement links TRBV20-1 to TRBJ2-3, with a possible D match to TRBD1 (6 bases). Germline values: CDR1 DFQATT, CDR2 SNEGSKA (reference sequence). V was trimmed by 2 bases and J by 5 bases, leaving 11 bases between them. This CDR3 has 13 residues. In DNA, the CDR3 is TGCAGTGCTAGATGGGGGCGCGAAGATACGCAGTATTTT. Amino acid sequence: CSARWGREDTQYF.

This clonotype was seen at least ten times. V and J are TRBV6-1 and TRBJ1-3; no reliable D call. Trimming stripped 4 bases from V and 1 base from J, with 11 bases between. The CDR3 is made up of 15 amino acids. CDR1 MNHNS and CDR2 SASEGT come from the germline V gene. Here the CDR3 DNA reads TGTGCCAGCAGTGTCCAGGACCCTTCTGGAAACACCATATATTTT. This gives the protein CASSVQDPSGNTIYF.

The rearrangement joins TRBV18 to TRBJ2-1; 8 bases are shared with TRBD1. The ends lost 0 bases at V and 1 base at J; junction bases unmatched: 2. Germline V gene data show CDR1 as KGHSH and CDR2 as LQKENI. This CDR3 has 16 residues. Here the CDR3 DNA reads TGTGCCAGCTCACCACCGTGGACAGGGTCCTACAATGAGCAGTTCTTC. Translated, it gives CASSPPWTGSYNEQFF.

This clonotype was recorded at least ten times. V gene TRBV29-1 combines with J gene TRBJ2-4; the match to TRBD1 covers 8 bases. CDR1 and CDR2 from the germline V gene are SQVTM and ANQGSEA. The CDR3 covers 16 residues. V was clipped by 7 bases and J by 0 bases; unmatched bases: 11. CDR3 sequence (DNA): TGCAGCGACAGGGGGACAGGTTTCCTAGCCAAAAACATTCAGTACTTC. Translating gives CSDRGTGFLAKNIQYF.

This clonotype occurred once. CDR3 DNA sequence: TGTGCCAGCAGCCAATCTTTGCGGCTTGAGGGGGAGCTGTTTTTT. It specifies CASSQSLRLEGELFF. This rearrangement joins TRBV3-1 to TRBJ2-2, with no clear D. The V end lost 2 bases, the J end lost 8 bases, and 15 bases lay between the germline ends. This CDR3 region has 15 residues. Germline CDR1 reads LGHDT; CDR2 reads YNNKEL (reference sequence).

In this sample, this clonotype turned up a few times. The rearrangement uses TRBV5-6 and TRBJ2-7, with TRBD1 matching over 7 bases. The V gene end was trimmed by 4 bases and the J gene end by 3 bases; junction bases not matched to a gene: 7. This CDR3 has 14 residues. Germline CDR1 reads SGHDT; CDR2 reads YYEEEE. Written as DNA, the CDR3 is TGTGCCAGCAGCGAGGGGGCTCTCCGCTACGAGCAGTACTTC. This gives the protein CASSEGALRYEQYF.

The V call is TRBV5-1, the J call TRBJ2-1; the D is unclear. The CDR3 is 15 amino acids. Germline V lookup: CDR1 SGHRS, CDR2 YFSETQ. Trimming took off 2 bases at V and 0 bases at J, with 9 bases between the two ends. In DNA, the CDR3 is TGCGCCAGCAGCTTCCAGCGAAGCTCCTACAATGAGCAGTTCTTC. Encoded protein: CASSFQRSSYNEQFF.

The rearrangement uses TRBV12-3 or TRBV12-4 and TRBJ1-3; the match to TRBD1 covers 7 bases. This CDR3 contains 15 residues. Trimming at V came to 5 bases and at J to 8 bases, leaving 12 bases not matched to a gene. CDR3 nucleotide sequence: TGTGCCAGCAGTGACTCGCGACAGGGTCCAGACACCATATATTTT. This gives the protein CASSDSRQGPDTIYF.

This clonotype was counted many times. The gene calls are TRBV21-1 and TRBJ2-1; TRBD1 is taken as the D call from the table, unchecked against the DNA. TRBV21-1 is described as a pseudogene. The CDR3 runs to 19 residues. The CDR3 spells CASSKGATGALLPYNEQFF. The CDR3 DNA reads TGTGCCAGCAGCAAAGGGGCGACAGGGGCCCTTCTCCCCTACAATGAGCAGTTCTTC.

This clonotype was counted ten times or more. The rearrangement uses TRBV5-1 and TRBJ2-3; D is undetermined. V was trimmed by 5 bases and J by 1 base, leaving 14 bases between them. The CDR3 is made up of 15 amino acids. Germline CDR1 SGHRS, CDR2 YFSETQ. CDR3 sequence reads: CASRPLYGRTDTQYF. DNA of the CDR3: TGCGCCAGCAGGCCGCTCTACGGCCGCACAGATACGCAGTATTTT. The full variable domain, in which reference TRBV5-1 and TRBJ2-3 provide the parts outside the CDR3, is KAGVTQTPRYLIKTRGQQVTLSCSPISGHRSVSWYQQTPGQGLQFLFEYFSETQRNKGNFPGRFSGRQFSNSRSEMNVSTLELGDSALYLCASRPLYGRTDTQYFGPGTRLTVL.

This clonotype came up many times. The chain couples TRBV11-2 to TRBJ2-1, with 12 bases fitting TRBD2. The trim removed 0 bases at V and 3 bases at J, leaving 3 bases unmatched. The CDR3 has 17 residues. Germline CDR1 and CDR2: SGHAT and FQNNGV. The CDR3 sequence: CASSLEGLAGYYNEQFF. The CDR3, as DNA: TGTGCCAGCAGCTTAGAGGGACTAGCGGGTTACTACAATGAGCAGTTCTTC.

CDR3 coding DNA: TGTGCCAGCAGCTGGGGGGTGGGTCGGACTGAAGCTTTCTTT. This sequence encodes CASSWGVGRTEAFF. The chain couples TRBV5-6 to TRBJ1-1, with D perhaps matching TRBD1 (5 bases). The CDR3 totals 14 residues. Trimming removed 3 bases from V and 5 bases from J, with 14 bases in between. CDR1 SGHDT and CDR2 YYEEEE come from the germline V gene. The variable domain in full, with the rest retrieved from reference TRBV5-6 and TRBJ1-1, is DAGVTQSPTHLIKTRGQQVTLRCSPKSGHDTVSWYQQALGQGPQFIFQYYEEEERQRGNFPDRFSGHQFPNYSSELNVNALLLGDSALYLCASSWGVGRTEAFFGQGTRLTVV.